The 24 T cell receptor beta chains given below trace back to one sample, sequenced in a study of T cell responses to AZD1222 COVID-19 vaccine (dated by TCRdb to 2020 to 2023). Libraries were made using the immunoSEQ multiplex PCR assay. TCRdb's version of the immuneACCESS table is confined to in-frame rearrangements and falls short of the full clone set. An unresolved V gene accounts for under half of the shortfall where checked; the remainder is of unknown origin. This sample is represented by under 70,000 clones; around four fifths of them were singletons. The ten largest clonotypes hold about 20% of the sample. The time point label on this specimen signifies: baseline before first vaccination. The sample in question was peripheral blood, obtained on day 0 of AZD1222 vaccination. The source of these receptors is an adult in good health.

In this sample, this clone turned up a few times. The rearrangement uses TRBV3-1 (or the pseudogene TRBV3-2) and TRBJ1-6; D ambiguous. This CDR3 contains 12 residues. V was trimmed by 3 bases and J by 11 bases, leaving 8 bases between them. Germline V gene data show CDR1 as LGHDT and CDR2 as YNNKEL (reference sequence). CDR3 amino acids: CASSQGTTPLHF. CDR3 bases: TGTGCCAGCAGCCAGGGAACTACACCCCTCCACTTT.

Only a few counts were recorded for this clone. The chain links TRBV4-3 to TRBJ2-7; 8 nucleotides align to TRBD1. In germline, CDR1 is LGHNA, CDR2 YSLEER. V lost 1 base and J lost 3; bases outside the gene matches: 11. CDR3 size: 17 residues. In DNA, the CDR3 is TGCGCCAGCAGCCAAGGTCTAGGGACGGGACAGGTCTACGAGCAGTACTTC. Translation gives CASSQGLGTGQVYEQYF.

This rearrangement joins TRBV19 to TRBJ1-2; possible D gene TRBD1, 6 bases. This CDR3 is 15 amino acids long. The V gene lost 3 bases and the J gene lost 0 bases, with 11 bases spanning the gap. The V gene's germline CDR1 is LNHDA and CDR2 SQIVND (reference sequence). CDR3 in DNA: TGTGCCAGTAGTATCCAGGGGATCTCTAACTATGGCTACACCTTC. Translating gives CASSIQGISNYGYTF.

V gene TRBV28 combines with J gene TRBJ2-2; weak D call: TRBD1 (5 bases). Germline V CDR1 and CDR2: MDHEN, SYDVKM. V lost 5 bases to trimming and J lost 3 bases, with 10 bases between them. The CDR3 is made up of 14 amino acids. The CDR3 bases are TGTGCCAGCAGTACCCAGGGTTACACCGGGGAGCTGTTTTTT. Residues: CASSTQGYTGELFF.

This chain links TRBV7-8 with TRBJ2-1; TRBD1 aligns across 8 bases. This CDR3 comprises 14 residues. From germline, CDR1 is SGHVS and CDR2 FQNEAQ. V dropped 3 bases and J dropped 9; count of bases not matched to a gene: 7. CDR3: CASSFRDRLSEQFF. In DNA, the CDR3 is TGTGCCAGCAGCTTCCGGGACAGGTTATCTGAGCAGTTCTTC. Together with reference TRBV7-8 and TRBJ2-1, the CDR3 gives the full variable domain: GAGVSQSPRYKVAKRGQDVALRCDPISGHVSLFWYQQALGQGPEFLTYFQNEAQLDKSGLPSDRFFAERPEGSVSTLKIQRTQQEDSAVYLCASSFRDRLSEQFFGPGTRLTVL.

This clone was found once. The rearrangement joins TRBV19 to TRBJ2-3, with 10 bases aligning to TRBD2. Germline V CDR1 and CDR2: LNHDA, SQIVND (reference sequence). The CDR3 is made up of 15 amino acids. V lost 5 bases and J lost 0; bases outside the gene matches: 2. The CDR3 spells CASSALAGSTDTQYF. The CDR3 DNA is TGTGCCAGTAGTGCACTAGCGGGGAGCACAGATACGCAGTATTTT.

The V call is TRBV2, the J call TRBJ2-5; D call uncertain. V lost 3 bases and J 2 bases, leaving 7 bases between the germline ends. Germline CDR1 SNHLY, CDR2 FYNNEI. There are 13 residues in the CDR3. The DNA for the CDR3 is TGTGCCAGCAGTGAGGCCGGGCAAGAGACCCAGTACTTC. This sequence encodes CASSEAGQETQYF.

This clone came up a few times. The chain has TRBV29-1 and TRBJ1-2; 7 nucleotides agree with TRBD1. The CDR3 runs to 13 residues. CDR1 SQVTM and CDR2 ANQGSEA come from the germline V gene. Trimming took 6 bases from V and 6 from J; bases not matched to a gene: 10. For the CDR3, the DNA is TGCAGCGTACCGCTGAGGGGGCGAGATGGCTACACCTTC. Its translation: CSVPLRGRDGYTF.

This clone was recorded a few times. CDR3 nucleotides: TGTGCCAGCTCAGAGTCAGGGTCCGACGAGCAGTACTTC. As protein: CASSESGSDEQYF. V and J are TRBV18 and TRBJ2-7; D may be TRBD1 (5 bases). With 5 bases removed from V and 5 bases from J, the gap between germline ends came to 13 bases. Germline-derived CDR1 and CDR2 are KGHSH and LQKENI. The CDR3 runs 13 residues.

CDR3 residues: CASSQDAGFIGNTIYF. The CDR3 DNA sequence: TGTGCCAGCAGCCAAGATGCAGGGTTTATCGGAAACACCATATATTTT. The J gene is TRBJ1-3, the V gene TRBV3-1 (or the pseudogene TRBV3-2), with a possible D match to TRBD1 (5 bases). The germline V gene encodes CDR1 LGHDT and CDR2 YNNKEL (reference sequence). Trimming stripped 0 bases from V and 4 bases from J, with 13 bases between. This CDR3 region has 16 residues.

The gene calls are TRBV18 and TRBJ2-3, with 11 positions matching TRBD2. This CDR3 comprises 15 residues. Trimming cost V 2 bases and J 7 bases; bases outside gene matches: 5. CDR1 and CDR2 from the germline V gene are KGHSH and LQKENI. The CDR3 sequence: CASSPGTSGSYTQYF. DNA of the CDR3: TGTGCCAGCTCACCAGGTACTAGCGGGAGTTATACGCAGTATTTT.

V gene TRBV2 combines with J gene TRBJ1-1; TRBD1 is a possible D gene (5 bases). V was pared by 4 bases and J by 4 bases, with 10 bases between. The CDR3 length is 13 residues. Germline V CDR1 and CDR2: SNHLY, FYNNEI. The DNA of the CDR3 is TGTGCCAGCAGTGCTTCTAGGGGCACTGAAGCTTTCTTT. Amino acid sequence: CASSASRGTEAFF.

The V gene is TRBV9, the J gene TRBJ1-1, with TRBD1 matching 7 bases. The junction had 3 bases not matched to a gene; V was cut back by 3 bases and J by 1 base. This CDR3 spans 14 amino acids. Germline V gene lookup returns CDR1 SGDLS and CDR2 YYNGEE. As DNA, the CDR3 is TGTGCCAGCAGCGGAAGACAGGGGAACACTGAAGCTTTCTTT. It specifies CASSGRQGNTEAFF.

The chain has TRBV9 and TRBJ2-1; D ambiguous. The V end was cut by 4 bases, the J end by 3 bases, with 11 bases between. From germline, CDR1 is SGDLS and CDR2 YYNGEE. CDR3 length: 14 residues. The CDR3 loop reads CASSPTLNYNEQFF. The CDR3 DNA is TGTGCCAGCAGCCCCACTCTCAACTACAATGAGCAGTTCTTC.

V and J are TRBV7-8 and TRBJ1-1, with D unclear. This CDR3 is built from 11 residues. Per germline, CDR1 SGHVS and CDR2 FQNEAQ. V was shortened by 5 bases and J by 5 bases, with 6 bases between the two germline ends. Here the CDR3 reads CASSRRTEAFF. CDR3 nucleotides: TGTGCCAGCAGCCGTAGGACTGAAGCTTTCTTT. The variable domain in full, with the rest retrieved from reference TRBV7-8 and TRBJ1-1, is GAGVSQSPRYKVAKRGQDVALRCDPISGHVSLFWYQQALGQGPEFLTYFQNEAQLDKSGLPSDRFFAERPEGSVSTLKIQRTQQEDSAVYLCASSRRTEAFFGQGTRLTVV.

The rearrangement links TRBV5-1 to TRBJ1-2; D gene unclear. This CDR3 is 13 amino acids long. V was pared by 0 bases and J by 5 bases, with 8 bases between. Germline V CDR1 and CDR2: SGHRS, YFSETQ. The CDR3 loop is CASSLEEIYGYTF. CDR3 DNA sequence: TGCGCCAGCAGCTTGGAAGAGATATATGGCTACACCTTC.

The rearrangement links TRBV19 to TRBJ2-7; perhaps TRBD2 as D (5 bases). Trimming removed 1 base at V and 0 bases at J, with 7 bases between. There are 14 residues in the CDR3. The germline gives CDR1 LNHDA, CDR2 SQIVND (reference sequence). CDR3 sequence reads: CASSIAGSSYEQYF. Written as DNA, the CDR3 is TGTGCCAGTAGTATAGCGGGGAGCTCCTACGAGCAGTACTTC.

The chain recombines TRBV29-1 with TRBJ1-2; no reliable D call. Deletions cut 1 base from V and 8 bases from J, with 8 bases between. Germline V gives CDR1 SQVTM, CDR2 ANQGSEA. The CDR3 is made up of 11 amino acids. The CDR3 reads CSVEGLHGYTF. In DNA, the CDR3 is TGCAGCGTTGAAGGACTCCACGGCTACACCTTC.

This clone was counted a single time. V usage is TRBV27 and J usage is TRBJ2-1, with unresolved D. Per the germline V gene, CDR1 is MNHEY and CDR2 is SMNVEV (reference sequence). V was trimmed by 5 bases and J by 0 bases, leaving 11 bases between them. The CDR3 runs 15 residues. The CDR3 spells CASSERLSSYNEQFF. CDR3 DNA sequence: TGTGCCAGCAGTGAACGACTGTCCTCCTACAATGAGCAGTTCTTC.

This chain links TRBV19 with TRBJ2-7; no clear D gene. V lost 1 base and J lost 0, with 13 bases in between. There are 16 residues in the CDR3. Germline-derived CDR1 and CDR2 are LNHDA and SQIVND (reference sequence). CDR3 in DNA: TGTGCCAGTAGTATAGCAGGCAGGCGGAGCTCCTACGAGCAGTACTTC. Amino acids: CASSIAGRRSSYEQYF.

Notes on this clone: Other DNA variants within this sample encode the same CDR3. The CDR3 protein is CASSSDRVGQETQYF. The DNA of the CDR3 is TGCGCCAGCAGCTCGGACAGGGTAGGACAAGAGACCCAGTACTTC. The rearrangement links TRBV5-1 to TRBJ2-5; the match to TRBD1 covers 8 bases. Trimming took 3 bases from V and 2 from J; bases not matched to a gene: 6. Germline loops: CDR1 SGHRS, CDR2 YFSETQ. The CDR3 contains 15 residues.

The chain carries TRBV27 and TRBJ2-6; 9 bases align to TRBD1. The CDR3 totals 18 residues. CDR1 is MNHEY, CDR2 SMNVEV, per germline (reference sequence). After removal of 4 bases from V and 2 bases from J, the junction contained 9 bases not matched to a gene. This CDR3 is CASSYSDRGAPGANVLTF. The CDR3 bases are TGTGCCAGCAGTTACTCCGACAGGGGGGCTCCTGGGGCCAACGTCCTGACTTTC.

The rearrangement links TRBV28 to TRBJ1-5; D remains unclear. The germline V gene has CDR1 MDHEN and CDR2 SYDVKM. There are 14 residues in the CDR3. Trimming left V 6 bases short and J 1 base short, with 10 bases between. In DNA form, the CDR3 reads TGTGCCAGCAGGCTATTGGACAGCAATCAGCCCCAGCATTTT. Protein: CASRLLDSNQPQHF. The full variable domain, its missing parts supplied by reference TRBV28 and TRBJ1-5, is DVKVTQSSRYLVKRTGEKVFLECVQDMDHENMFWYRQDPGLGLRLIYFSYDVKMKEKGDIPEGYSVSREKKERFSLILESASTNQTSMYLCASRLLDSNQPQHFGDGTRLSIL.

CDR3 nucleotide sequence: TGTGCCAGCAGTCCCACCCGGGACACCGCAGGCCTCCACTTT. Its translation: CASSPTRDTAGLHF. This chain uses TRBV27 with TRBJ1-6, with D maybe TRBD1 (6 bases). This CDR3 has 14 residues. The V and J ends lost 5 bases and 15 bases respectively, with 20 bases between them. CDR1 and CDR2 from the germline V gene are MNHEY and SMNVEV (reference sequence).